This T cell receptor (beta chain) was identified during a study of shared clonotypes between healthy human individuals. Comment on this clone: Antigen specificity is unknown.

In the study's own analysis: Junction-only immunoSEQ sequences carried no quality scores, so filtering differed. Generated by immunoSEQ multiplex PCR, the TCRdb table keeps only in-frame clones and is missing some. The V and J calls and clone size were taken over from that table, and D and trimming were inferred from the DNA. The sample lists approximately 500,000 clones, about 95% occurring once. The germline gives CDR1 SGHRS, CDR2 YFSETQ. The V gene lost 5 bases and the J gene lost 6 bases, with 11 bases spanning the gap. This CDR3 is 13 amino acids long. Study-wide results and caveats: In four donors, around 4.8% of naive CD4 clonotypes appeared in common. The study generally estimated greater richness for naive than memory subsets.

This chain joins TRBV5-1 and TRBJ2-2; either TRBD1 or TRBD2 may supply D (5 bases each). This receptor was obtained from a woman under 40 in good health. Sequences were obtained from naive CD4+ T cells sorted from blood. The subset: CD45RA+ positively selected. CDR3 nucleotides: TGCGCCAGCAGTATGGGGGTCGCCGGGGAGCTGTTTTTT. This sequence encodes CASSMGVAGELFF.